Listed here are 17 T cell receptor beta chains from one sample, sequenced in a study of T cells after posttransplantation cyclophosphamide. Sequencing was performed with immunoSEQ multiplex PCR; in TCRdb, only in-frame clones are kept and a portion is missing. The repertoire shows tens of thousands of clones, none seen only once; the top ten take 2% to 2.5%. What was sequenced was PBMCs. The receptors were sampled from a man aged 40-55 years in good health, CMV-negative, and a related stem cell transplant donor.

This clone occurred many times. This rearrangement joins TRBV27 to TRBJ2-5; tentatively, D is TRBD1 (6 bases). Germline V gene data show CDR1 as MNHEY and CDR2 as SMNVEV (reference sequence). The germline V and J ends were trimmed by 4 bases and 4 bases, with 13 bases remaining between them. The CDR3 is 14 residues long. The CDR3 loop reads CASSSTGSVETQYF. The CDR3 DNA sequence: TGTGCCAGCAGTTCAACAGGGAGCGTAGAGACCCAGTACTTC.

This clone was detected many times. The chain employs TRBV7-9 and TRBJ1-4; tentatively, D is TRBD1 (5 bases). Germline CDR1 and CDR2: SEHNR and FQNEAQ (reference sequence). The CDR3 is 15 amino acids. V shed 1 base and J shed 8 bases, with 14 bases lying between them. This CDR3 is CASSLGGGEEEKLFF. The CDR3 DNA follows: TGTGCCAGCAGCTTAGGGGGGGGTGAGGAGGAAAAACTGTTTTTT.

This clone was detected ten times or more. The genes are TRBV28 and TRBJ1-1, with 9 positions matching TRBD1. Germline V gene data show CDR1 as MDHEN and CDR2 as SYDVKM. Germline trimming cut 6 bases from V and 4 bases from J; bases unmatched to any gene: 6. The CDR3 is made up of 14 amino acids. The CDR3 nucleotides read TGTGCCAGCAGCTTACAGGGGGCAGCCACTGAAGCTTTCTTT. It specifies CASSLQGAATEAFF.

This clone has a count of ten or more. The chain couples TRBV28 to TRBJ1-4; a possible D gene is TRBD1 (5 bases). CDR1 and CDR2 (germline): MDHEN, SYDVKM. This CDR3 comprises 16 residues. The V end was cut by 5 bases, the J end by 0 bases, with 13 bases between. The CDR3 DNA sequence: TGTGCCAGCAGTATGAACAGGAGGGCAACTAATGAAAAACTGTTTTTT. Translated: CASSMNRRATNEKLFF. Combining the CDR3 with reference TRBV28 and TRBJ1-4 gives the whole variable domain DVKVTQSSRYLVKRTGEKVFLECVQDMDHENMFWYRQDPGLGLRLIYFSYDVKMKEKGDIPEGYSVSREKKERFSLILESASTNQTSMYLCASSMNRRATNEKLFFGSGTQLSVL.

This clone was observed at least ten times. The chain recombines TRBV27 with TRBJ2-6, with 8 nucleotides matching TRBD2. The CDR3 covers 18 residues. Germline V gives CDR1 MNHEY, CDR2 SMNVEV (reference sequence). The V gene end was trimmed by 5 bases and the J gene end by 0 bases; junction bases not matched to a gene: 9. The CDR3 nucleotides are TGTGCCAGCAGTCCCGCGGGGGGACTCTCCTCTGGGGCCAACGTCCTGACTTTC. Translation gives CASSPAGGLSSGANVLTF.

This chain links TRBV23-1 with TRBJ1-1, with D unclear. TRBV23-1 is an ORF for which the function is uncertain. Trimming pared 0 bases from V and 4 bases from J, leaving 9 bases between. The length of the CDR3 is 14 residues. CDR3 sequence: CASSQSRATTEAFF. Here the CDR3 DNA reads TGCGCCAGCAGTCAATCGAGGGCGACCACTGAAGCTTTCTTT.

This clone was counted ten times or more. Written as DNA, the CDR3 is TGTGCCAGTAGTATTACTAGCGGGATCTTTGAGCAGTTCTTC. Protein sequence: CASSITSGIFEQFF. The rearrangement links TRBV19 to TRBJ2-1; TRBD2 matches at 10 bases. Germline-derived CDR1 and CDR2 are LNHDA and SQIVND (reference sequence). The V gene end was trimmed by 3 bases and the J gene end by 9 bases; junction bases not matched to a gene: 5. This CDR3 contains 14 residues.

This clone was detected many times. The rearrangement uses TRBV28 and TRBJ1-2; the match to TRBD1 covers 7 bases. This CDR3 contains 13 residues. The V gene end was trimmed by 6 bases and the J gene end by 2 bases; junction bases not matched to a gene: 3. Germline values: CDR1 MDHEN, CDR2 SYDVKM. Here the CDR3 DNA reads TGTGCCAGCAGGGGACAGACAAACTATGGCTACACCTTC. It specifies CASRGQTNYGYTF.

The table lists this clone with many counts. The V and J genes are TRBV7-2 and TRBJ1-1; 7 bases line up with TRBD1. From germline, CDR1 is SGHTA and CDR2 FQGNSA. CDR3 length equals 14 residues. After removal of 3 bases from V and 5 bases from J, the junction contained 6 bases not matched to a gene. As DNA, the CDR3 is TGTGCCAGCAGCTTCGACAGGGTAAAAACTGAAGCTTTCTTT. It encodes CASSFDRVKTEAFF.

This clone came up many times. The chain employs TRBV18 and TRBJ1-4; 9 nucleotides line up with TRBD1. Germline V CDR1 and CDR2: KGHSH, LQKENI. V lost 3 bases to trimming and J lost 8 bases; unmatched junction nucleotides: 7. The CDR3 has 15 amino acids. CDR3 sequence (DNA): TGTGCCAGCTCACCTCAGACAGGGGGGGACGAAAAACTGTTTTTT. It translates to CASSPQTGGDEKLFF. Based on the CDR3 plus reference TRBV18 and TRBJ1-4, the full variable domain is NAGVMQNPRHLVRRRGQEARLRCSPMKGHSHVYWYRQLPEEGLKFMVYLQKENIIDESGMPKERFSAEFPKEGPSILRIQQVVRGDSAAYFCASSPQTGGDEKLFFGSGTQLSVL.

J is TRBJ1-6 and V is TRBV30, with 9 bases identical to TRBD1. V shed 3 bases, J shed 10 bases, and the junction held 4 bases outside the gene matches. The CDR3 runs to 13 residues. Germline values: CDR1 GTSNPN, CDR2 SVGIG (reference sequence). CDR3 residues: CAWRRDRESPLHF. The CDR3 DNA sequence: TGTGCCTGGAGGCGGGACAGGGAATCACCCCTCCACTTT.

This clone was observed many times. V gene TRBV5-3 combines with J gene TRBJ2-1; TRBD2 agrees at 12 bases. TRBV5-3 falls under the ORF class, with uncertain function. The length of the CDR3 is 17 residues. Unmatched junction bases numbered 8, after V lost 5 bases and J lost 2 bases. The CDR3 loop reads CARSPGTSGRTYNEQFF. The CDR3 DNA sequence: TGTGCCAGAAGTCCCGGGACTAGCGGGCGGACCTACAATGAGCAGTTCTTC.

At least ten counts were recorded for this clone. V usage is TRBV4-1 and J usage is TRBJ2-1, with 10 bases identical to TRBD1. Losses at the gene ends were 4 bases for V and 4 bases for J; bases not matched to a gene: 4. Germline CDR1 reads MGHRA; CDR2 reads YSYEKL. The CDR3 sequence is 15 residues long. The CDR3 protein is CASSPDRGVYNEQFF. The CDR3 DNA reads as TGCGCCAGCAGCCCGGACAGGGGGGTTTACAATGAGCAGTTCTTC.

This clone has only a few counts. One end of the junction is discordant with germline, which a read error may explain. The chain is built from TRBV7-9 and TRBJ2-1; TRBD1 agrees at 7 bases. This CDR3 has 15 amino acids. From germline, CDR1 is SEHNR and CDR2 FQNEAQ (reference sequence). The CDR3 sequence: CASSLGQSSCNEQFF. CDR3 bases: TGTGCCAGCAGCTTGGGACAGAGCTCCTGCAATGAGCAGTTCTTC.

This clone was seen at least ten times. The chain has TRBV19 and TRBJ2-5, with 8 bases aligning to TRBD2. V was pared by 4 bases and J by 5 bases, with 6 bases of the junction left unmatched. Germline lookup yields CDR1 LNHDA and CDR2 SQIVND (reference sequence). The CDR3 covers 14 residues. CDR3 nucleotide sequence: TGTGCCAGTAGTAGGACGGCGGGAGGCGAGACCCAGTACTTC. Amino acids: CASSRTAGGETQYF.

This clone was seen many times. CDR3 coding DNA: TGTGCCAGCAGTTCCCTAGCGGGGGGTGTGGAGACCCAGTACTTC. Translated, it gives CASSSLAGGVETQYF. The chain uses TRBV27 and TRBJ2-5, with 11 positions matching TRBD2. The germline CDR1 and CDR2 sequences are MNHEY and SMNVEV (reference sequence). The CDR3 sequence is 15 residues long. The ends lost 4 bases at V and 5 bases at J; junction bases unmatched: 6.

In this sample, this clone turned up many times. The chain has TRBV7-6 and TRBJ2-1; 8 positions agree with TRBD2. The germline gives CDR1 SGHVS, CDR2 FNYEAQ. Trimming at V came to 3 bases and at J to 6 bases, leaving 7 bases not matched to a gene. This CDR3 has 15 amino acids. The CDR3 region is CASSLRAGDRNEQFF. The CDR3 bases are TGTGCCAGCAGCTTGCGAGCGGGAGATCGCAATGAGCAGTTCTTC.